Below, 5 T cell receptor beta chains from the same sample are listed, as sequenced in a study of T cell responses to AZD1222 COVID-19 vaccine. Method: immunoSEQ multiplex PCR; TCRdb's copy keeps in-frame clones and lacks some. The sample consists of under 120,000 clones, more than 85% of them appearing once. Sequencing used peripheral blood, obtained on day 0 of AZD1222 vaccination. Source of these receptors: an adult in good health.

The chain employs TRBV6-6 and TRBJ1-1, with 8 bases lining up with TRBD1. With V trimmed by 7 bases and J by 13 bases, 14 bases remained unmatched. Germline V gives CDR1 MNHNY, CDR2 SVGAGI (reference sequence). The CDR3 is made up of 13 amino acids. In DNA, the CDR3 is TGTGCCAGCACCCCGTACAGGGGGATTGATGTTTTCTTT. It codes for CASTPYRGIDVFF.

The V call is TRBV4-3, the J call TRBJ2-3, with a tentative D call TRBD2 (6 bases). This CDR3 comprises 14 residues. Germline lookup yields CDR1 LGHNA and CDR2 YSLEER. The ends were cut back, 5 bases at V and 4 bases at J, with 13 bases in the middle. Written as DNA, the CDR3 is TGCGCCAGCAGCTTATCCGGGACTTCAGATACGCAGTATTTT. This translates into CASSLSGTSDTQYF.

The gene calls are TRBV25-1 and TRBJ2-3, with 7 bases aligning to TRBD1. The germline CDR1 and CDR2 sequences are MGHDK and SYGVNS. V was clipped by 2 bases and J by 4 bases; unmatched bases: 6. CDR3 length: 15 residues. CDR3 protein: CASSEQGQEADTQYF. CDR3 DNA: TGTGCCAGCAGTGAACAAGGACAGGAGGCAGATACGCAGTATTTT.

The V call is TRBV29-1, the J call TRBJ2-3, with D hard to call. Germline V gives CDR1 SQVTM, CDR2 ANQGSEA. V dropped 5 bases and J dropped 0 bases, with 9 bases sitting between them. The CDR3 loop spans 13 amino acids. As DNA, the CDR3 is TGCAGCGTTTGTCCCTCTAGCACAGATACGCAGTATTTT. This codes for CSVCPSSTDTQYF.

The chain couples TRBV10-3 to TRBJ1-1; D is possibly TRBD1 (6 bases). The CDR3 is made up of 14 amino acids. Germline V gene data show CDR1 as ENHRY and CDR2 as SYGVKD. The V end lost 0 bases, the J end lost 3 bases, and 8 bases lay between the germline ends. CDR3 sequence (DNA): TGTGCCATCAGTGAGTCGGGGGGCTACACTGAAGCTTTCTTT. This sequence encodes CAISESGGYTEAFF.